The entry that follows covers one TCR beta chain sequence. Between the trimmed V and J ends, which lost 6 bases and 10 bases, there was a span of 22 bases. This CDR3 region has 15 residues. Germline loops: CDR1 ENHRY, CDR2 SYGVKD. One entry per CDR3 protein, called by TCRdb with MiXCR from the RACE reads. The profile shows tens of thousands of distinct CDR3 sequences, 10% of them singletons. As for time point: patch test 1, 2 weeks after DPC sensitization. Described treatment: therapeutic diphenylcyclopropenone sensitization with weekly scalp DPC. The sample belongs to a study of human T cells and chemical hapten exposure.

The sequenced sample was whole blood, obtained in connection with sensitization to the hapten diphenylcyclopropenone (DPC). The chain is built from TRBV10-3 and TRBJ2-1; tentatively, D is TRBD2 (6 bases). The receptor's source is a woman between 45 and 60 years old with alopecia areata. Some clones in this sample may be carry-over from other donors' samples. The CDR3 sequence: CAISNRDSSATEQFF. CDR3 in DNA: TGTGCCATCAGCAACAGAGACTCTAGCGCCACCGAGCAGTTCTTC.